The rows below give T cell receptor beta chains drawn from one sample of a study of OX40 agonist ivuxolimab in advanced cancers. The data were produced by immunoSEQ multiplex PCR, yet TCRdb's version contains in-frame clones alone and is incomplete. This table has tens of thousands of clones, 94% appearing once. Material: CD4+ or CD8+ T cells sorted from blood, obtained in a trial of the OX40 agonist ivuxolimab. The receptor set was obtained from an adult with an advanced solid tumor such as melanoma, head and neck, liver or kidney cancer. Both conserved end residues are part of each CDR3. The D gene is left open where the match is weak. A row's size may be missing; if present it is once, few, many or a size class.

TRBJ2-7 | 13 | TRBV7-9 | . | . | TGTGCCAGCAGCTTTACAGGGAGCTACGAGCAGTACTTC | CASSFTGSYEQYF
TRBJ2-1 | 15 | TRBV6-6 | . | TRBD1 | TGTGCCAGCAGTCCTGGGACAGGACCTTACAATGAGCAGTTCTTC | CASSPGTGPYNEQFF
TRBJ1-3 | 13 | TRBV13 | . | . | TGTGCCAGCAGCTTAGAACGGGGAAACACCATATATTTT | CASSLERGNTIYF
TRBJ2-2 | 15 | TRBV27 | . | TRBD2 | TGTGCCAGCAGTGCGAGCGGGGGTTGGGCCGGGGAGCTGTTTTTT | CASSASGGWAGELFF
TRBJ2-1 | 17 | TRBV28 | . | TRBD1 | TGTGCCAGCAGTTTAGGCCATGTAGGGGGCGCGTACAATGAGCAGTTCTTC | CASSLGHVGGAYNEQFF
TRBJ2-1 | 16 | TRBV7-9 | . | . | TGTGCCAGCAGCCCCCGGTGGCAGGACATCTACAATGAGCAGTTCTTC | CASSPRWQDIYNEQFF
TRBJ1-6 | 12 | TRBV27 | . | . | TGTGCCAGCAGTTTAGCCCATTCACCCCTCCACTTT | CASSLAHSPLHF
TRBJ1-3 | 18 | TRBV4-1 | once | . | TGCGCCAGCAGCCAAGGTGGTAAGGCCAGGGGATATGGAAACACCATATATTTT | CASSQGGKARGYGNTIYF
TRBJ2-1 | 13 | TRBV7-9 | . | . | TGTGCCAGCAGCGCCGGGGGAAAAAATGAGCAGTTCTTC | CASSAGGKNEQFF
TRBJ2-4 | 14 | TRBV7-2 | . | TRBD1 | TGTGCCAGCAGCCACCGGGACAGCAAAAACATTCAGTACTTC | CASSHRDSKNIQYF
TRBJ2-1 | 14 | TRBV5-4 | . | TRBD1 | TGTGCCAGCAGCCCGGGGACAGGTTACAATGAGCAGTTCTTC | CASSPGTGYNEQFF
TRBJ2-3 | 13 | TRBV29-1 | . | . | TGCAGCGTTGTCCGGGGAAGCACAGATACGCAGTATTTT | CSVVRGSTDTQYF
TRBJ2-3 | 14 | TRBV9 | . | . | TGTGCCAGCAGCGTGGGGCGGCCCACAGATACGCAGTATTTT | CASSVGRPTDTQYF
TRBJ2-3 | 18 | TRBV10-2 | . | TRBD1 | TGCGCCAGCAGTGAGTTTGCCGAGGGACAGGGCGGCACAGATACGCAGTATTTT | CASSEFAEGQGGTDTQYF
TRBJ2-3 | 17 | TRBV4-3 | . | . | TGCGCCAGCAGCCAAGATCCCCCAGGGACCAGCGCAGATACGCAGTATTTT | CASSQDPPGTSADTQYF
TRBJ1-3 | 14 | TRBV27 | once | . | TGTGCCAGCAGTCCGGGGATATCTGGAAACACCATATATTTT | CASSPGISGNTIYF
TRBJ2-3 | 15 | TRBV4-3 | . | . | TGCGCCAGCAGCCGGAGGAGGGCCAGCGTAGTTACGCAGTATTTT | CASSRRRASVVTQYF
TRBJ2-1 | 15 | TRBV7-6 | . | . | TGTGCCAGCAGCTTAGGGTGGCAGGACTACAATGAGCAGTTCTTC | CASSLGWQDYNEQFF
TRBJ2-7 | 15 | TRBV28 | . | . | TGTGCCAGCAACAAACAAACCTCGAGCTCCTACGAGCAGTACTTC | CASNKQTSSSYEQYF
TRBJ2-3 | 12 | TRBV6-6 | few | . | TGTGCCAGCAGTTCAGGAACAGATACGCAGTATTTT | CASSSGTDTQYF
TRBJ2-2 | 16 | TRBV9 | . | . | TGTGCCAGCAGCGTGAACACAGGGACGAACACCGGGGAGCTGTTTTTT | CASSVNTGTNTGELFF
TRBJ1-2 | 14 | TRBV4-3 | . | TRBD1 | TGCGCCAGCAGCCATGGGGGGACAGCACATGGCTACACCTTC | CASSHGGTAHGYTF
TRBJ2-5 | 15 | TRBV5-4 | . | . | TGTGCCAGCAGCTTGGAGCCAGGGCAACAAGAGACCCAGTACTTC | CASSLEPGQQETQYF
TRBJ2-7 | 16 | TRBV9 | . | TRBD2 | TGTGCCAGCACCCCACGACTAGCGGACCCGACCTACGAGCAGTACTTC | CASTPRLADPTYEQYF
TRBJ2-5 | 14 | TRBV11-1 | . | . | TGTGCCAGCAGACTCGGACGGGGGCAAGAGACCCAGTACTTC | CASRLGRGQETQYF
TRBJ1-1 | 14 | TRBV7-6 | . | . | TGTGCCAGCAGCTTAGCGGAGGGGAGGTCTGAAGCTTTCTTT | CASSLAEGRSEAFF
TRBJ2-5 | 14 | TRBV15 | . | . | TGTGCCACCAGCAGAGAGGGCAGCCAAGAGACCCAGTACTTC | CATSREGSQETQYF
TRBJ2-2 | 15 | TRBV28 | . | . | TGTGCCAGCAGCACGGGGGTGAGATGGGCCGGGGAGCTGTTTTTT | CASSTGVRWAGELFF
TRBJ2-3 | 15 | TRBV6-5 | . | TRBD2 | TGTGCCAGCAGCCTCCTAGCGGGGGGGCAAGATACGCAGTATTTT | CASSLLAGGQDTQYF
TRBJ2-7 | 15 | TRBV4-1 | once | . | TGCGCCAGCAGCCAAGAAGCGGACAGTTCCTACGAGCAGTACTTC | CASSQEADSSYEQYF
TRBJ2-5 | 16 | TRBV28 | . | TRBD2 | TGTGCCAGCAGCCGACCGGGACTAGCAAAACAAGAGACCCAGTACTTC | CASSRPGLAKQETQYF
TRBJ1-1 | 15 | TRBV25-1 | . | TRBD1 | TGTGCCAGTCGGAGGTTGGGACAGCAGAACACTGAAGCTTTCTTT | CASRRLGQQNTEAFF
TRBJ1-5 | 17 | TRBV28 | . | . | TGTGCCAGCGTCGACCGGGACACTCAAAGGGGCAATCAGCCCCAGCATTTT | CASVDRDTQRGNQPQHF
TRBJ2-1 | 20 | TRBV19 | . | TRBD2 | TGTGCCAGTAGTATCAGGTCCCACCACCTAGCGGGAGTAGCAGACGGTGAGCAGTTCTTC | CASSIRSHHLAGVADGEQFF
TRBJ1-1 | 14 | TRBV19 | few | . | TGTGCCAGTAGTATACAAGGGGCGAACACTGAAGCTTTCTTT | CASSIQGANTEAFF
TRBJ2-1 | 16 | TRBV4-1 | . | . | TGCGCCAGCAGCACCGGGAGCAAGGGGGTCAACAATGAGCAGTTCTTC | CASSTGSKGVNNEQFF
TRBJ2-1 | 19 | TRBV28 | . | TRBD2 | TGTGCCAGCAGTCCCCCGGGACCCCGGACTAGCGGGGAGGGTAATGAGCAGTTCTTC | CASSPPGPRTSGEGNEQFF
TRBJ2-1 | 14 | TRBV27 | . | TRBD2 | TGTGCCAGCCGACTAGCGGGGCTCGTGTATGAGCAGTTCTTC | CASRLAGLVYEQFF
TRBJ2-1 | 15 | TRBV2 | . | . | TGTGCCAGCATAGCGGACTCTAGCTCCTACAATGAGCAGTTCTTC | CASIADSSSYNEQFF
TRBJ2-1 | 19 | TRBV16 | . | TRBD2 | TGTGCCAGCAGCCAATCTGTAGTCACTAGCGCGAGATCCTACAATGAGCAGTTCTTC | CASSQSVVTSARSYNEQFF
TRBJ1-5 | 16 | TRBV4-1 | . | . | TGCGCCAGCAGCCAAGAAGGGGATTTGAGCAATCAGCCCCAGCATTTT | CASSQEGDLSNQPQHF
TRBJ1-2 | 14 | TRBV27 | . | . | TGTGCCAGCAGTTTAGCCGGGACAATCTATGGCTACACCTTC | CASSLAGTIYGYTF
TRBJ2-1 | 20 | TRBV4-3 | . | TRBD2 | TGCGCCAGCAGCCAAGCGATAGGACTAGCGGGGGGCCGTGGATACAATGAGCAGTTCTTC | CASSQAIGLAGGRGYNEQFF
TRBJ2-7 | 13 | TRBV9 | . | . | TGTGCCAGCAGCGTAGGTGGAGGGAGCGAGCAGTACTTC | CASSVGGGSEQYF
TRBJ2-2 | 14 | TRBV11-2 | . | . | TGTGCCAGCAGCCTCGGACGGTACACCGGGGAGCTGTTTTTT | CASSLGRYTGELFF
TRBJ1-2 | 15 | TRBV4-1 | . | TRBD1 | TGCGCCAGCAGCCAAACGACAGGGGGCAACTATGGCTACACCTTC | CASSQTTGGNYGYTF
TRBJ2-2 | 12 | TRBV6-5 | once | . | TGTGCCAGCAGTTTCAACACCGGGGAGCTGTTTTTT | CASSFNTGELFF
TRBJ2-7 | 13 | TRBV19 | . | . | TGTGCCAGTAGTATAAGCCTAGCCCGCGAGCAGTACTTC | CASSISLAREQYF
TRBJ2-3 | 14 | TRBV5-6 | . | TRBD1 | TGTGCCAGCAGCTCGGGACAGTCGGGAGATACGCAGTATTTT | CASSSGQSGDTQYF
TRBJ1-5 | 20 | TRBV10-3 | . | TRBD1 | TGTGCCATCGGTGGCGATGGCAGGAGACAGGGGGTGACCGTGGGTCAGCCCCAGCATTTT | CAIGGDGRRQGVTVGQPQHF